The 21 T cell receptor beta chains below were found in one sample sequenced in a study of blood T cells in healthy people across ages. A second PCR, run for about 7 to 11 cycles, used a sample-barcoded 5' primer plus a J-beta primer mix. Each CDR3 protein is one row after TCRdb ran MiXCR on the 5' RACE reads. The sample contains 780,000 or so distinct CDR3 sequences, less than 70% of which appear only once. The material sequenced was blood. These receptor sequences come from a man older than 75 in good health.

This clonotype has just a few counts. The chain couples TRBV5-1 to TRBJ2-7, with a possible D match to TRBD1 (6 bases). This CDR3 contains 13 residues. The germline V and J ends were trimmed by 2 bases and 4 bases, with 10 bases remaining between them. Germline V gives CDR1 SGHRS, CDR2 YFSETQ. This CDR3 reads CASSLGQLYEQYF. The CDR3 nucleotides are TGCGCCAGCAGCTTAGGACAGTTATACGAGCAGTACTTC.

This clonotype came up once. The chain links TRBV2 to TRBJ2-4; D unresolved. The J call may not be correct, given that the DNA end is closer to TRBJ2-7. This CDR3 region has 12 residues. Per the germline V gene, CDR1 is SNHLY and CDR2 is FYNNEI. CDR3 bases: TGTGCCAGCAGTGAAACGACCTACGAGCAGTACTTC. Translating gives CASSETTYEQYF.

The rearrangement joins TRBV28 to TRBJ2-2; D remains ambiguous. Trimming removed 1 base from V and 7 bases from J, with 4 bases in between. The CDR3 is made up of 12 amino acids. The germline V gene has CDR1 MDHEN and CDR2 SYDVKM. CDR3 coding DNA: TGTGCCAGCAGTTTATTTGGCGGGGAGCTGTTTTTT. This encodes CASSLFGGELFF.

The chain employs TRBV28 and TRBJ2-1, with 7 positions matching TRBD2. Germline V lookup: CDR1 MDHEN, CDR2 SYDVKM. V dropped 7 bases and J dropped 4; count of bases not matched to a gene: 10. This CDR3 spans 15 amino acids. CDR3: CASTAQRDKYNEQFF. As DNA, the CDR3 is TGTGCCAGCACCGCCCAGCGGGATAAGTACAATGAGCAGTTCTTC.

The V call is TRBV25-1, the J call TRBJ2-5; tentatively, D is TRBD1 (5 bases). The CDR3 contains 15 residues. The ends were cut back, 5 bases at V and 11 bases at J, with 24 bases in the middle. Germline CDR1 reads MGHDK; CDR2 reads SYGVNS. CDR3 loop: CASSFQLGAYNEQYF. The CDR3 region has the DNA TGTGCCAGCAGTTTCCAGCTTGGGGCCTACAATGAGCAGTACTTC.

The chain has TRBV9 and TRBJ2-5; D possibly corresponds to TRBD2 (5 bases). Between the trimmed V and J ends, which lost 4 bases and 11 bases, there was a span of 24 bases. Germline V CDR1 and CDR2: SGDLS, YYNGEE. This CDR3 spans 15 amino acids. CDR3 bases: TGTGCCAGCAGCCTCGTGGGAGTCTTATACAATGAGCAGTACTTC. Translation gives CASSLVGVLYNEQYF. Variable domain in full (rest from reference TRBV9 and TRBJ2-5): DSGVTQTPKHLITATGQRVTLRCSPRSGDLSVYWYQQSLDQGLQFLIQYYNGEERAKGNILERFSAQQFPDLHSELNLSSLELGDSALYFCASSLVGVLYNEQYFGPGTRLLVL.

Only a few counts were recorded for this clonotype. The chain links TRBV18 to TRBJ2-1; D call uncertain. The V end lost 2 bases, the J end lost 10 bases, and 9 bases lay between the germline ends. The CDR3 has 12 amino acids. Germline values: CDR1 KGHSH, CDR2 LQKENI. CDR3 region: CASSPGSPEQFF. CDR3 in DNA: TGTGCCAGCTCACCAGGCTCGCCCGAGCAGTTCTTC.

This chain joins TRBV25-1 and TRBJ1-5; D is unclear. The germline V and J ends were trimmed by 2 bases and 0 bases, with 11 bases remaining between them. This CDR3 region has 16 residues. The germline CDR1 and CDR2 sequences are MGHDK and SYGVNS. The CDR3, as DNA: TGTGCCAGCAGTGAACCCGGACCTTATAGCAATCAGCCCCAGCATTTT. Translation gives CASSEPGPYSNQPQHF.

The rearrangement links TRBV25-1 to TRBJ1-6, with 8 bases matching TRBD1. CDR1 is MGHDK and CDR2 is SYGVNS in the germline V gene. The V segment lost 2 bases and the J segment 0 bases; nucleotides outside the gene matches: 9. The CDR3 consists of 19 residues. This CDR3 reads CASSEAPGQGSSYNSPLHF. The CDR3, as DNA: TGTGCCAGCAGTGAAGCCCCAGGACAGGGAAGCTCCTATAATTCACCCCTCCACTTT.

This clonotype turned up a few times. Written as DNA, the CDR3 is TGTGCCAGCAGCTTGACTCGGCAGGGGGCCAACGAGCAGTACTTC. Residues: CASSLTRQGANEQYF. This sequence joins TRBV7-2 and TRBJ2-7; 8 bases match TRBD1. CDR3 size: 15 residues. Per germline, CDR1 SGHTA and CDR2 FQGNSA. The J segment lost 5 bases and the V segment lost 3 bases, leaving 9 bases of the junction unmatched. Full variable domain (missing parts from reference TRBV7-2 and TRBJ2-7): GAGVSQSPSNKVTEKGKDVELRCDPISGHTALYWYRQSLGQGLEFLIYFQGNSAPDKSGLPSDRFSAERTGGSVSTLTIQRTQQEDSAVYLCASSLTRQGANEQYFGPGTRLTVT.

The genes are TRBV12-3 or TRBV12-4 and TRBJ2-1; 7 nucleotides agree with TRBD2. The CDR3 is made up of 16 amino acids. Trimming at V came to 3 bases and at J to 8 bases, leaving 13 bases not matched to a gene. The DNA for the CDR3 is TGTGCCAGCAGTTTCACCGCGGGAGAGCGAAGCGATGAGCAGTTCTTC. This sequence encodes CASSFTAGERSDEQFF.

This clonotype was picked up a small number of times. The chain combines TRBV20-1 with TRBJ1-1; TRBD1 matches at 8 bases. Germline CDR1 reads DFQATT; CDR2 reads SNEGSKA (reference sequence). J was trimmed by 5 bases and V by 0 bases; bases with no gene match: 5. The CDR3 spans 14 residues. The CDR3 reads CSARDRTGRTEAFF. CDR3 DNA sequence: TGCAGTGCTAGAGATCGGACAGGGAGAACTGAAGCTTTCTTT.

The chain links TRBV7-2 to TRBJ2-6; TRBD1 matches 7 bases. CDR3 length: 17 amino acids. With V trimmed by 0 bases and J by 1 base, 3 bases remained unmatched. Germline loops: CDR1 SGHTA, CDR2 FQGNSA. The CDR3 protein is CASSLAPGGSGANVLTF. CDR3 in DNA: TGTGCCAGCAGCTTAGCGCCAGGGGGTTCTGGGGCCAACGTCCTGACTTTC.

A single count supports this clonotype. The gene calls are TRBV10-3 and TRBJ2-7; D may match TRBD1 or TRBD2 (5 bases each). V was cut by 2 bases and J by 0 bases, with 17 bases left in between. CDR3 length: 17 amino acids. The germline CDR1 and CDR2 sequences are ENHRY and SYGVKD. The CDR3 protein is CAISEPPGRRSSYEQYF. The CDR3 coding sequence is TGTGCCATCAGTGAGCCCCCGGGGCGGCGAAGCTCCTACGAGCAGTACTTC.

This clonotype appeared a few times. Here the CDR3 reads CASSPGLAGHQETQYF. CDR3 coding DNA: TGTGCCAGCAGTCCGGGACTAGCGGGGCACCAAGAGACCCAGTACTTC. The rearrangement links TRBV28 to TRBJ2-5, with 13 bases lining up with TRBD2. V lost 5 bases and J lost 0; bases outside the gene matches: 3. Germline CDR1 MDHEN, CDR2 SYDVKM. The CDR3 has 16 residues.

This clonotype was counted a few times. The genes are TRBV20-1 and TRBJ2-1; 7 bases line up with TRBD2. There are 16 residues in the CDR3. Germline assignment: CDR1 DFQATT and CDR2 SNEGSKA (reference sequence). Germline trimming cut 4 bases from V and 4 bases from J; bases unmatched to any gene: 13. CDR3 nucleotide sequence: TGCAGTGCTAACACTCGGGAGGCTTATCCTTACAATGAGCAGTTCTTC. This encodes CSANTREAYPYNEQFF.

This clonotype showed up just a few times. V and J are TRBV3-1 and TRBJ2-3; D remains ambiguous. CDR3 length: 13 residues. Trimming removed 6 bases at V and 4 bases at J, with 11 bases between. Germline-derived CDR1 and CDR2 are LGHDT and YNNKEL (reference sequence). For the CDR3, the DNA is TGTGCCAGCAGTACCAGTCCTGCAGATACGCAGTATTTT. Protein: CASSTSPADTQYF.

This clonotype was observed a few times. This chain uses TRBV6-5 with TRBJ2-6; 9 bases are shared with TRBD1. V lost 2 bases and J lost 0; bases outside the gene matches: 8. The germline V gene has CDR1 MNHEY and CDR2 SVGAGI. This CDR3 is 19 amino acids long. CDR3 in amino acids: CASSYHFGTGFSGANVLTF. CDR3 nucleotide sequence: TGTGCCAGCAGTTACCATTTCGGGACAGGGTTCTCTGGGGCCAACGTCCTGACTTTC.

This clonotype was seen a few times. Given a much more abundant clone one base away, this may be a read error. This chain uses TRBV3-1 with TRBJ1-2, with D unresolved. This CDR3 is 11 amino acids long. The V end lost 5 bases, the J end lost 1 base, and 2 bases lay between the germline ends. The germline CDR1 and CDR2 sequences are LGHDT and YNNKEL (reference sequence). CDR3 bases: TGTGCCAGCAGCATTAACTATGGCTACACCTTC. It yields the protein CASSINYGYTF.

This clonotype was recorded a few times. The CDR3 loop is CSAREGGADYNEQFF. The DNA of the CDR3 is TGCAGTGCTAGAGAGGGGGGGGCGGACTACAATGAGCAGTTCTTC. The chain uses TRBV20-1 and TRBJ2-1, with D perhaps TRBD2 (7 bases). CDR1 is DFQATT, CDR2 SNEGSKA, per germline (reference sequence). With 0 bases removed from V and 3 bases from J, the gap between germline ends came to 12 bases. The length of the CDR3 is 15 residues.

This clonotype turned up a few times. The chain has TRBV5-1 and TRBJ2-7, with D possibly matching TRBD2 (5 bases). The CDR3 covers 15 residues. V dropped 5 bases and J dropped 4 bases, with 19 bases sitting between them. The germline V gene encodes CDR1 SGHRS and CDR2 YFSETQ. DNA for the CDR3: TGCGCCAGCAGTCCGGACTCCTCCGCATCGTACGAGCAGTACTTC. The encoded protein is CASSPDSSASYEQYF.